The source of this T cell receptor (beta chain) is a study of lymphopenia after photon versus proton radiotherapy (dated 2019 in TCRdb). A note on the overall study: In patients with gastrointestinal tumors who developed high-grade lymphopenia, the study compared the immunological effects of photon radiation therapy with those of proton radiation therapy. The study aimed to characterize how the two radiation modalities differ in their impact on the immune system. The cohort included some 20 patients with gastrointestinal tumors who developed lymphopenia after receiving either photon or proton therapy.

The library was prepared using the immunoSEQ multiplex PCR assay. Deep sequencing of rearranged TCR beta loci, alongside multiparametric flow cytometry, was used to profile T cell repertoires. TCRdb re-hosts the immuneACCESS table, in-frame sequences only. Its copies lack some clones; in the studies checked, an unresolved V gene accounts for under half of them, and the cause for the rest is not known. The sample data list some 55,000 clones, and around 83% of these were observed just once. The top ten clones comprise 25% to 30% of the sample. Regarding this clone: Its antigen is unknown. No much larger clone exists at a distance of one base, and base qualities are not known.

V was cut back by 6 bases and J by 5 bases, leaving a gap of 13 bases between them. From its cysteine to its phenylalanine, the CDR3 spans 12 amino acids. CDR3 DNA only is kept here, 36 bases in frame from base 1. The germline V gene gives CDR1 as SQVTM and CDR2 as ANQGSEA. What the study reported, not specific to this receptor: During treatment, patients who received proton therapy stayed relatively stable, whereas patients who received photon therapy lost naive T cells and TCR diversity and gained effector/memory populations. Across the cohort, a larger post-nadir drop in TCR diversity was inversely correlated with overall survival time among patients who died. After the lymphocyte count nadir, photon-treated repertoires showed oligoclonal expansion, especially of CD8+ Temra cells, which drove the drop in diversity. The survival association was assessed only in patients who died, and better survival with proton therapy was presented by the authors as a possibility rather than a demonstrated result.

The material was peripheral blood, obtained from a patient treated with photon-based radiotherapy. Recombination connected TRBV29-1 to TRBJ2-5; no D gene is confidently identified. The receptor was derived from a man between 50 and 59 years old with gastric cancer. The CDR3 is CSVRTTLETQYF. Read as DNA, the sequence is TGCAGCGTCCGGACCACACTTGAGACCCAGTACTTC.